The 9 T cell receptor beta chains reported below all come from one sample, sequenced in a study of tumor and adjacent non-tumor tissue in lung cancer. The library came from three nested PCR rounds adapted from ARM-PCR protocols. TCRdb called the multiplex PCR reads again in MiXCR, with one record for every CDR3 protein. The repertoire consists of 90,000 to 130,000 distinct CDR3 sequences, with roughly 84% occurring once and the leading ten covering 20% to 25%. RNA was extracted from bulk tissue without any cell sorting. Sequencing was carried out using lung tumor tissue. These receptors were obtained from a man aged 65-85 years with non-small cell lung cancer.

As concerns this clonotype: A read error may account for a junction end that differs from germline. This rearrangement joins TRBV6-5 to TRBJ1-3; D not resolved. This CDR3 is built from 15 residues. Germline values: CDR1 MNHEY, CDR2 SVGAGI. In DNA form, the CDR3 reads TGTGCCAGCAAGCGCTCAGGAGGCTCTGGAAACACCATATTTTTT. Translation gives CASKRSGGSGNTIFF.

About this clonotype itself: This CDR3 fails to terminate in the conserved phenylalanine or tryptophan, so it likely reflects a read error. The chain is built from TRBV6-5 and TRBJ1-2, with a possible D match to TRBD1 (6 bases). CDR1 and CDR2 from the germline V gene are MNHEY and SVGAGI. This CDR3 has 15 amino acids. CDR3 bases: TGTACCAGCAGTGCTACAGGGTTGGGCGCTTATGGCTACACCTAC. It codes for CTSSATGLGAYGYTY.

To note about this clonotype: At one boundary the junction diverges from the germline segment, which might be a read error. This chain uses TRBV20-1 with TRBJ2-3, with D perhaps TRBD1 (6 bases). Germline V gives CDR1 DFQATT, CDR2 SNEGSKA (reference sequence). The CDR3 has 15 residues. The CDR3 region has the DNA TGCAGTGCTGGAAAGACAGGTGGTACAGTAGATACGCTGTATTTT. Protein: CSAGKTGGTVDTLYF.

This clonotype was detected only a few times. In DNA form, the CDR3 reads TGTGCCAGCAGCCTAGCAGTAGTTCTCGAACAGTACTTC. The encoded protein is CASSLAVVLEQYF. V usage is TRBV11-2 and J usage is TRBJ2-7, with a weak D call TRBD2 (5 bases). CDR1 is SGHAT and CDR2 is FQNNGV in the germline V gene. The CDR3 totals 13 residues. Between the trimmed V and J ends, which lost 5 bases and 10 bases, there was a span of 18 bases.

Regarding this clonotype: Relative to the germline gene, one junction end is altered; a read error may explain this. This chain links TRBV11-3 with TRBJ2-1, with 14 positions matching TRBD2. The CDR3 is 17 amino acids. Germline assignment: CDR1 SGHNT and CDR2 YENEEA. The CDR3 DNA is TGTGCGAACAGCCTCCTAGGGACTAGCGGGGGCTACAATGAGCAGTCCTTC. This encodes CANSLLGTSGGYNEQSF.

To note about this clonotype: No conserved phenylalanine or tryptophan ends this CDR3, so it is likely a read error. No DNA is shown, since the ends of the CDR3 on it are uncertain; the CDR3 is the one TCRdb lists. V is TRBV5-4 and J is TRBJ2-3; the table's D call TRBD2 went unverified against the DNA. From its first to its last residue, the CDR3 has 16 amino acids. Germline V lookup: CDR1 SGHNT, CDR2 YYREEE (reference sequence). CDR3: CASSLGLAGVTDTHYL.

To note about this clonotype: Since no conserved phenylalanine or tryptophan closes the CDR3, a read error is the likely cause. The rearrangement uses TRBV6-5 and TRBJ2-7, with 7 bases identical to TRBD2. With 11 bases clipped from V and 10 bases from J, the junction kept 23 bases outside the gene matches. CDR1 MNHEY and CDR2 SVGAGI come from the germline V gene. This CDR3 has 15 residues. The CDR3 loop is CAVGRRLAGSCEQYL. The CDR3 DNA is TGTGCCGTCGGAAGGAGACTAGCAGGTTCTTGCGAACAGTACTTA.

The gene calls are TRBV12-3 or TRBV12-4 and TRBJ2-7; TRBD2 matches at 11 bases. J was trimmed by 5 bases and V by 5 bases; bases with no gene match: 11. The CDR3 covers 16 residues. The CDR3 reads CASSPTTSGSVNEQYF. The CDR3 DNA is TGTGCCAGCAGTCCAACCACTAGCGGGAGCGTCAACGAGCAGTACTTC.

In its sample, this clonotype was seen once. One junction end does not reproduce the germline sequence, and a read error may be involved. The chain is built from TRBV4-1 and TRBJ2-1; D may be TRBD1 (5 bases). The CDR3 loop spans 17 amino acids. Germline values: CDR1 MGHRA, CDR2 YSYEKL. CDR3 region: CASSQGVGVGQYNEQFF. In nucleotides, the CDR3 is TGCGCCAGCAGTCAAGGGGTCGGTGTAGGGCAGTACAATGAGCAGTTCTTC.